The rows below give T cell receptor beta chains drawn from one sample of a study of blood T cell repertoires in COVID-19. Profiled with immunoSEQ multiplex PCR; TCRdb holds only in-frame clones, not every one. The sample shows 17,000 or so clones, 91% of them seen only once. Sequenced input: peripheral blood. The receptors stem from a human donor in a cohort sampled during active COVID-19. The CDR3 runs from the conserved cysteine through the conserved F or W. A D gene is named only where the DNA matches it firmly. Size is stated for part of the rows, as once, few or many counts, or as a class when the clone is expanded.

j_gene | v_gene | abundance | d_gene | CDR3nt | CDR3aa
TRBJ1-4 | TRBV27 | . | . | TGTGCCGAAAGTTTCGGGGAACGGGAAAAACTGTTTTTT | CAESFGEREKLFF
TRBJ2-4 | TRBV2 | . | . | TGTGCTTCGGGGGGCAGAGCCAAAAACATTCAGTACTTC | CASGGRAKNIQYF
TRBJ1-1 | TRBV4-3 | . | TRBD1 | TGCGCCAGCAGCCAATACAGGGGCCTAGACACTGAAGCTTTCTTT | CASSQYRGLDTEAFF
TRBJ2-1 | TRBV10-3 | . | TRBD2 | TGTGCCATCAGTGATAATAGCGGGAGGGCGGCTGAGCAGTTCTTC | CAISDNSGRAAEQFF
TRBJ1-2 | TRBV15 | . | TRBD1 | TGTGCCACCAGCAGGGGACAGGGAACCTATGGCTACACCTTC | CATSRGQGTYGYTF
TRBJ1-3 | TRBV12-2 | few | . | TGTGCAAGTCGCCTGGGGGGACAGGGGCTGAGTGGAAACACCATATATTTT | CASRLGGQGLSGNTIYF
TRBJ2-5 | TRBV27 | . | . | TGTGCCAGCCAAGCAGGGCAACCGGGCCAAGAGACCCAGTACTTC | CASQAGQPGQETQYF
TRBJ2-7 | TRBV2 | once | . | TGTGCCAGCAGGGCGGGGTCAGGATTCTACGAGCAGTACTTC | CASRAGSGFYEQYF
TRBJ2-1 | TRBV2 | . | . | TGTGCCAGCGAGGTGACTAGGGGTTACAATGAGCAGTTCTTC | CASEVTRGYNEQFF
TRBJ2-1 | TRBV7-9 | . | TRBD2 | TGTGCCAGCAGCTTAGACGGGAAAGCGGGAGTCTACAATGAGCAGTTCTTC | CASSLDGKAGVYNEQFF
TRBJ2-3 | TRBV25-1 | . | TRBD2 | TGTGCCAGCAGTGAAGCGCGACTAGCGGGAGTTGGGCAGTATTTT | CASSEARLAGVGQYF
TRBJ2-7 | TRBV19 | . | . | TGTGCCAGTAAGAAGGGGACTACAGGGTCCTACGAGCAGTACTTC | CASKKGTTGSYEQYF
TRBJ1-5 | TRBV29-1 | . | . | TGCAGCGTTTCCGGACTTAATCAGCCCCAGCATTTT | CSVSGLNQPQHF
TRBJ2-1 | TRBV5-1 | few | . | TGCGCCAGCAGCTTGAGACAGGCCCCGGACAATGAGCAGTTCTTC | CASSLRQAPDNEQFF
TRBJ1-5 | TRBV18 | once | . | TGTGCCAGCACAGGCGGCGGCAGGGATCAGCCCCAGCATTTT | CASTGGGRDQPQHF
TRBJ1-1 | TRBV7-9 | . | . | TGTGCCAGCAGCTTAGACGCGTGGCAGGGGAACACTGAAGCTTTCTTT | CASSLDAWQGNTEAFF
TRBJ2-5 | TRBV5-1 | . | . | TGCGCCAGCAGCTTGGCCCCGATTCCCCAGGAGACCCAGTACTTC | CASSLAPIPQETQYF
TRBJ2-2 | TRBV19 | . | TRBD1 | TGTGCCAGTAGTTTTGACAGGGGGCCGACCGGGGAGCTGTTTTTT | CASSFDRGPTGELFF
TRBJ2-1 | TRBV7-9 | . | TRBD2 | TGTGCCAGCAGCCCTAGGACTAGCAAGAATGAGCAGTTCTTC | CASSPRTSKNEQFF
TRBJ2-1 | TRBV6-4 | . | . | TGTGCCAGCAGTGACTCGTCAGAACACAATGAGCAGTTCTTC | CASSDSSEHNEQFF
TRBJ2-4 | TRBV3-1/TRBV3-2 | . | . | TGTGCCAGCAGCCAAGACCCCCTAGCCAAAAACATTCAGTACTTC | CASSQDPLAKNIQYF
TRBJ2-1 | TRBV15 | . | . | TGTGCCACCAGCAGTAAGGACTTCTATGAGCAGTTCTTC | CATSSKDFYEQFF
TRBJ2-2 | TRBV9 | . | . | TGTGCCAGCAGCGTAGCCCTCGACACCGGGGAGCTGTTTTTT | CASSVALDTGELFF
TRBJ1-3 | TRBV7-2 | . | . | TGTGCCAGCAGCTTACCAGGGACTCCTGGAAACACCATATATTTT | CASSLPGTPGNTIYF
TRBJ1-6 | TRBV29-1 | . | TRBD1 | TGCAGCGTCCACGGGGAAGACAGGGGCCACCGGCCCCTCCACTTT | CSVHGEDRGHRPLHF
TRBJ2-6 | TRBV2 | once | . | TGTGCCAGCATGCAGGCTGGGGCCAACGTCCTGACTTTC | CASMQAGANVLTF
TRBJ1-1 | TRBV5-1 | . | TRBD1 | TGCGCCAGCAGCTTTAGACAGGGAACCGAAGCTTTCTTT | CASSFRQGTEAFF
TRBJ2-7 | TRBV2 | . | . | TGTGCCAGCACAAGGGACACTCCTCCCTACGAGCAGTACTTC | CASTRDTPPYEQYF
TRBJ1-4 | TRBV30 | . | TRBD1 | TGTGCCTGGAGTGGACAGGGGTATAATGAAAAACTGTTTTTT | CAWSGQGYNEKLFF
TRBJ1-1 | TRBV19 | . | . | TGTGCCAGTAGTATCAGTGGTCGGGGAACCACTGAAGCTTTCTTT | CASSISGRGTTEAFF
TRBJ2-5 | TRBV19 | . | . | TGTGCCACCAGCTGGACTAACCAAGAGACCCAGTACTTC | CATSWTNQETQYF
TRBJ1-6 | TRBV18 | few | . | TGTGCCAGCTCTTACGACGGGAATTCACCCCTCCACTTT | CASSYDGNSPLHF
TRBJ2-3 | TRBV24-1 | once | TRBD1 | TGTGCCACCAGTGACTGGTCCCGGGACAGGGGGCGAGGGGGGACAGATACGCAGTATTTT | CATSDWSRDRGRGGTDTQYF
TRBJ2-3 | TRBV29-1 | . | . | TGCAGCGTCCCCAAGGAGAACACAGATACGCAGTATTTT | CSVPKENTDTQYF
TRBJ1-2 | TRBV30 | once | . | TGTGCCTGGAGCCCAGGACAGAACTATGGCTACACCTTC | CAWSPGQNYGYTF
TRBJ2-7 | TRBV6-5 | few | . | TGTGCCAGCAGTTATATGGGGGCGCTAGAGCAGTACTTC | CASSYMGALEQYF
TRBJ1-3 | TRBV6-7 | . | TRBD1 | TGTGCCAGCACCTCGGGACAGAACTCTGGAAACACCATATATTTT | CASTSGQNSGNTIYF
TRBJ1-6 | TRBV19 | . | . | TGTGCCAGTAGTCTTCGAAGACAACCCCGTTGGGCCCTCCACTTT | CASSLRRQPRWALHF
TRBJ2-1 | TRBV27 | . | TRBD2 | TGTGCCAGCAGTTTAATAGCTAGCGGGAGGTTAGGGACCTACAATGAGCAGTTCTTC | CASSLIASGRLGTYNEQFF
TRBJ2-3 | TRBV7-2 | . | . | TGTGCCAGCAGCCCCGAGGAATCTGGCACAGATACGCAGTATTTT | CASSPEESGTDTQYF
TRBJ1-2 | TRBV21-1 | . | . | TGTGCCAGCAGCTCAGAAGGGGTTTGTGACTATGGCTACACCTTC | CASSSEGVCDYGYTF
TRBJ1-6 | TRBV7-8 | . | . | TGTGCCAGCAGCTTAGGAACTCAGGGTTCACCCCTCCACTTT | CASSLGTQGSPLHF